The 8 T cell receptor beta chains listed next were all sequenced from one sample in a study of T cell responses to AZD1222 COVID-19 vaccine. Method: immunoSEQ multiplex PCR; TCRdb's copy keeps in-frame clones and lacks some. The sample has approximately 140,000 clones; over 75% are singletons. The specimen comprised peripheral blood, sampled on day 0 of AZD1222 vaccination. These receptors all come from an adult in good health.

This clone has just one count. The chain employs TRBV30 and TRBJ2-7; D perhaps matches TRBD2 (6 bases). There are 14 residues in the CDR3. Germline CDR1 is GTSNPN and CDR2 is SVGIG (reference sequence). V lost 2 bases, J lost 3 bases, and 14 bases lay in between. For the CDR3, the DNA is TGTGCCTGGAGTTTCGGGACTGCTTACTACGAGCAGTACTTC. Its protein product is CAWSFGTAYYEQYF. Based on the CDR3 plus reference TRBV30 and TRBJ2-7, the full variable domain is SQTIHQWPATLVQPVGSPLSLECTVEGTSNPNLYWYRQAAGRGLQLLFYSVGIGQISSEVPQNLSASRPQDRQFILSSKKLLLSDSGFYLCAWSFGTAYYEQYFGPGTRLTVT.

This sequence joins TRBV5-1 and TRBJ1-2, with a weak D call TRBD1 (6 bases). With 5 bases removed from V and 6 bases from J, the gap between germline ends came to 11 bases. This CDR3 is built from 12 residues. Germline lookup yields CDR1 SGHRS and CDR2 YFSETQ. The CDR3 protein is CASRRGADGYTF. The CDR3 region has the DNA TGCGCCAGCAGGAGGGGGGCAGATGGCTACACCTTC.

The chain uses TRBV5-1 and TRBJ2-1, with D uncertain. V was pared by 4 bases and J by 7 bases, with 6 bases between. The CDR3 has 11 amino acids. CDR1 and CDR2 (germline): SGHRS, YFSETQ. CDR3 sequence reads: CASSRSNEQFF. CDR3 in DNA: TGCGCCAGCAGCCGATCTAATGAGCAGTTCTTC.

The genes are TRBV5-8 and TRBJ2-2; D is uncertain. Trimming took off 0 bases at V and 4 bases at J, with 10 bases between the two ends. Germline lookup yields CDR1 SGHTS and CDR2 YDEGEE. CDR3 length: 15 amino acids. CDR3 coding DNA: TGTGCCAGCAGCTTGGCGCCGATCGTCACCGGGGAGCTGTTTTTT. Protein product: CASSLAPIVTGELFF.

V usage is TRBV4-1 and J usage is TRBJ1-1; D is perhaps TRBD1 (5 bases). Germline V gives CDR1 MGHRA, CDR2 YSYEKL. The CDR3 runs to 15 residues. V dropped 0 bases and J dropped 4 bases, with 12 bases sitting between them. CDR3 amino acids: CASSQDRRTTTEAFF. The DNA for the CDR3 is TGCGCCAGCAGCCAAGATCGCAGGACAACCACTGAAGCTTTCTTT.

The gene calls are TRBV5-1 and TRBJ2-1; D remains unclear. Germline V CDR1 and CDR2: SGHRS, YFSETQ. V was clipped by 6 bases and J by 9 bases, with 7 bases between them. CDR3 length: 10 amino acids. This CDR3 reads CASTFSEQFF. Here the CDR3 DNA reads TGCGCCAGCACCTTTTCTGAGCAGTTCTTC. The whole variable domain, remainder taken from reference TRBV5-1 and TRBJ2-1, is KAGVTQTPRYLIKTRGQQVTLSCSPISGHRSVSWYQQTPGQGLQFLFEYFSETQRNKGNFPGRFSGRQFSNSRSEMNVSTLELGDSALYLCASTFSEQFFGPGTRLTVL.

The rearrangement uses TRBV6-5 and TRBJ1-5; D ambiguous. The CDR3 is made up of 14 amino acids. V shed 3 bases and J shed 2 bases, with 8 bases lying between them. Germline V gene lookup returns CDR1 MNHEY and CDR2 SVGAGI. The CDR3 sequence is CASSYGPGNQPQHF. DNA of the CDR3: TGTGCCAGCAGTTATGGACCCGGCAATCAGCCCCAGCATTTT.

The V call is TRBV5-1, the J call TRBJ2-7, with 9 bases fitting TRBD2. The CDR3 consists of 14 residues. In germline, CDR1 is SGHRS, CDR2 YFSETQ. The ends lost 2 bases at V and 0 bases at J; junction bases unmatched: 0. The CDR3 region is CASSFSGSSYEQYF. CDR3 nucleotide sequence: TGCGCCAGCAGCTTTAGCGGGAGCTCCTACGAGCAGTACTTC.